This T cell receptor (beta chain) emerged from a study of shared clonotypes between healthy human individuals. Naive CD8 cells, CD45RO-negative and positively selected for CCR7, excluded terminally differentiated effector memory CD45RA+ cells. The method was immunoSEQ multiplex PCR; TCRdb's version includes in-frame clones alone and lacks a portion of them. Among millions of clones listed, roughly 94% were seen once. The CDR3 is made up of 13 amino acids. Germline V lookup: CDR1 SGHNT, CDR2 YYREEE (reference sequence). The ends were cut back, 7 bases at V and 4 bases at J, with 9 bases in the middle.

The receptor was isolated from a man younger than 30 in good health. The sequencing sample was made of naive CD8+ T cells sorted from blood. V is TRBV5-4 and J is TRBJ1-6, with unresolved D. CDR3 sequence reads: CASGGGYNSPLHF. The CDR3 DNA is TGTGCCAGCGGAGGCGGGTATAATTCACCCCTCCACTTT. The full variable domain, in which reference TRBV5-4 and TRBJ1-6 provide the parts outside the CDR3, is ETGVTQSPTHLIKTRGQQVTLRCSSQSGHNTVSWYQQALGQGPQFIFQYYREEENGRGNFPPRFSGLQFPNYSSELNVNALELDDSALYLCASGGGYNSPLHFGNGTRLTVT.